The 9 T cell receptor beta chains given below trace back to one sample, sequenced in a study of T cell responses to AZD1222 COVID-19 vaccine. Clones were sequenced by immunoSEQ multiplex PCR, and TCRdb holds only the in-frame ones, with some missing. Of 95,000 to 110,000 clones detected, around 90% appear once; the ten largest clones hold roughly 6.2%. Sequenced here: peripheral blood, sampled 28 days after the second AZD1222 dose. These receptors were obtained from an adult who received the AZD1222 COVID-19 vaccine.

The chain recombines TRBV5-6 with TRBJ2-1; TRBD1 matches at 7 bases. Germline loops: CDR1 SGHDT, CDR2 YYEEEE. CDR3 length: 14 residues. V gave up 3 bases and J gave up 3 bases; unmatched junction bases: 3. The CDR3 region has the DNA TGTGCCAGCAGCTCGGGACAGATCTACAATGAGCAGTTCTTC. Protein product: CASSSGQIYNEQFF.

The chain carries TRBV7-9 and TRBJ2-3; a weak D match, TRBD1 (6 bases). V was cut by 1 base and J by 4 bases, with 12 bases left in between. CDR3 length equals 15 residues. Germline lookup yields CDR1 SEHNR and CDR2 FQNEAQ (reference sequence). CDR3 sequence: CASSLGVGAPDTQYF. The CDR3 DNA follows: TGTGCCAGCAGCTTAGGGGTGGGGGCACCAGATACGCAGTATTTT.

The chain recombines TRBV28 with TRBJ1-5; D is perhaps TRBD1 (6 bases). This CDR3 is 16 amino acids long. In germline, CDR1 is MDHEN, CDR2 SYDVKM. The V end was cut by 4 bases, the J end by 3 bases, with 16 bases between. CDR3 amino acids: CASSSGIRQANQPQHF. CDR3 coding DNA: TGTGCCAGCAGTTCCGGGATCAGACAGGCCAATCAGCCCCAGCATTTT.

The chain combines TRBV3-1 (or the pseudogene TRBV3-2) with TRBJ1-3; D call uncertain. The V gene lost 1 base and the J gene lost 0 bases, with 13 bases spanning the gap. The germline gives CDR1 LGHDT, CDR2 YNNKEL (reference sequence). The CDR3 covers 17 residues. The CDR3 protein is CASSQVASRFSGNTIYF. CDR3 DNA sequence: TGTGCCAGCAGCCAAGTAGCGTCGAGGTTCTCTGGAAACACCATATATTTT.

The rearrangement uses TRBV5-1 and TRBJ1-4; tentatively, D is TRBD1 (5 bases). This CDR3 region has 14 residues. The germline V gene encodes CDR1 SGHRS and CDR2 YFSETQ. V shed 4 bases and J shed 8 bases, with 15 bases lying between them. This CDR3 is CASSPGRKTEKLFF. CDR3 DNA: TGCGCCAGCAGCCCGGGACGGAAAACCGAAAAACTGTTTTTT.

The chain carries TRBV6-6 and TRBJ2-7; TRBD2 agrees at 7 bases. Germline V gene data show CDR1 as MNHNY and CDR2 as SVGAGI (reference sequence). This CDR3 spans 13 amino acids. V shed 10 bases, J shed 3 bases, and the junction held 9 bases outside the gene matches. The CDR3 loop reads CATTPGLFYEQYF. CDR3 DNA sequence: TGTGCCACTACCCCGGGACTATTCTACGAGCAGTACTTC.

V gene TRBV5-1 combines with J gene TRBJ2-3; tentative D call: TRBD1 (7 bases). Trimming removed 0 bases from V and 3 bases from J, with 11 bases in between. Looked up from germline, CDR1 is SGHRS and CDR2 is YFSETQ. This CDR3 is 15 amino acids long. For the CDR3, the DNA is TGCGCCAGCAGCTTGGACAGGGGAGGAACAGATACGCAGTATTTT. It is translated as CASSLDRGGTDTQYF.

The rearrangement links TRBV14 to TRBJ1-6; possibly TRBD1 for D (5 bases). Germline assignment: CDR1 SGHDN and CDR2 FVKESK. The CDR3 totals 15 residues. V gave up 4 bases and J gave up 7 bases, with 14 bases separating them. The CDR3 region is CASSPAGTPNSPLHF. The CDR3 bases are TGTGCCAGCAGCCCCGCCGGGACCCCCAATTCACCCCTCCACTTT.

J is TRBJ1-1 and V is TRBV21-1. TRBV21-1 is a pseudogene segment. There are 17 residues in the CDR3. CDR3 DNA sequence: TGTGCCAGCAGCAAATCCCCCCGCTCGGCGGAAAACACTGAAGCTTTCTTT. It is translated as CASSKSPRSAENTEAFF.